This TCR beta chain was recorded in a study of blood T cell repertoires in COVID-19. CDR3 length: 15 residues. Per the germline V gene, CDR1 is SGHVS and CDR2 is FQNEAQ. V shed 1 base and J 4 bases; nucleotides not matched to a gene: 3. Repertoires were generated with immunoSEQ multiplex PCR, while TCRdb's copy carries only in-frame clones and drops some. The sample shows tens of thousands of clones, about 90% of them seen only once. The receptor was derived from a male donor with acute or convalescent COVID-19. This chain uses TRBV7-8 with TRBJ2-3; 9 bases map to TRBD2. Sequences were obtained from peripheral blood. CDR3 amino acids: CASSLGGGASDTQYF. The CDR3 DNA sequence: TGTGCCAGCAGCTTAGGCGGGGGGGCCTCAGATACGCAGTATTTT. Variable domain in full (rest from reference TRBV7-8 and TRBJ2-3): GAGVSQSPRYKVAKRGQDVALRCDPISGHVSLFWYQQALGQGPEFLTYFQNEAQLDKSGLPSDRFFAERPEGSVSTLKIQRTQQEDSAVYLCASSLGGGASDTQYFGPGTRLTVL.